The clone carrying this T cell receptor beta chain was seen only a few times. As yet, its antigen is unknown. These data originate in a study of response to subunit inactivated influenza vaccine. Study results and caveats: Authors suggested seasonal influenza vaccinations each recruit few new T cells.

TCRdb reprocessed the RT-PCR reads via MiXCR and lists one record per CDR3 protein. Of 450,000 to 700,000 distinct CDR3 sequences in the sample, around 13% were seen once. This receptor was identified in a man between 50 and 59 years old who received an inactivated influenza vaccine. The sample was PBMCs from blood, taken 11 to 12 days after vaccination.

In DNA, the CDR3 is TGTGCCAGTAGTATTCCCGGGACAGGGGGTTGGCAGCCCCAGCATTTT. Translated: CASSIPGTGGWQPQHF. This chain joins TRBV19 and TRBJ1-5; TRBD1 agrees at 11 bases. The CDR3 has 16 residues. Germline V gene sequence: CDR1 LNHDA, CDR2 SQIVND (reference sequence). V lost 3 bases and J lost 7; bases outside the gene matches: 8.